The clone carrying this T cell receptor (beta chain) appeared a single time. The antigen is unknown. Terminally differentiated effector memory CD45RA+ cells were excluded from the naive CD8 cells, which were CD45RO-negative and positively selected for CCR7. The sample is drawn from a study of shared clonotypes between healthy human individuals. The study, taken as a whole, reports: In this cohort, only blood was sampled, and tissue repertoires likely differ. Clonotype sharing across donors was expected to vary with sequencing depth.

Sequencing was performed with immunoSEQ multiplex PCR; in TCRdb, only in-frame clones are kept and a portion is missing. The sample has approximately 2,200,000 clones, 93% seen once. The germline V and J ends were trimmed by 3 bases and 3 bases, with 7 bases remaining between them. Germline V lookup: CDR1 SGHDT, CDR2 YYEEEE. The CDR3 extends over 12 amino acids. The sample taken for sequencing was naive CD8+ T cells from PBMCs. This chain links TRBV5-6 with TRBJ2-7; D is unclear. This TCR was recovered from a man between 18 and 35 years old in good health. Some clones in this sample may be carry-over from other donors' samples. CDR3 sequence: CASSSINYEQYF. The CDR3 DNA reads TGTGCCAGCAGCTCGATTAACTACGAGCAGTACTTC. Using reference TRBV5-6 and TRBJ2-7 for the parts outside the CDR3, the full variable domain is DAGVTQSPTHLIKTRGQQVTLRCSPKSGHDTVSWYQQALGQGPQFIFQYYEEEERQRGNFPDRFSGHQFPNYSSELNVNALLLGDSALYLCASSSINYEQYFGPGTRLTVT.